The entry below describes one TCR beta chain. Its antigen is as yet unknown. Isolation of PBMCs gave at least 6.5 million cells per sample. The germline V gene has CDR1 SEHNR and CDR2 FQNEAQ (reference sequence). The CDR3 length is 18 residues. After removal of 2 bases from V and 4 bases from J, the junction contained 15 bases not matched to a gene. These data are taken from a study of blood T cells in healthy people across ages. For the second PCR, which ran for 7 to 11 cycles, a sample-barcoded 5' primer and a J-beta primer mix were used. Each of the cDNA molecules was tagged by a template-switch adaptor with 12 random nucleotides. From the 5' RACE reads, TCRdb called clonotypes with MiXCR, one entry per CDR3 protein. The table lists about 640,000 distinct CDR3 sequences, around three fifths of them singletons. Points from the study as a whole: Strong correlation linked observed beta diversity and percent naive T cells. There were more naive CD4+ cells and higher diversity in long-lived donors than in aged donors.

The chain has TRBV7-9 and TRBJ1-2; 8 bases agree with TRBD1. This TCR derives from a man aged 60 to 75 in good health. The sequencing sample was made of blood. In DNA, the CDR3 is TGTGCCAGCAGCTTAACAGACAGGGGAGCTACCAAACCCTATGGCTACACCTTC. It translates to CASSLTDRGATKPYGYTF.